A single sample gave rise to the 4 T cell receptor beta chains below, sequenced in a study of CD8 T cells in ankylosing spondylitis. TCRdb called the 5' RACE reads again in MiXCR, with one record for every CDR3 protein. The sample consists of 200,000 to 250,000 distinct CDR3 sequences, around a quarter of them appearing once. Sequencing was carried out using blood, either unsorted or a sorted T cell fraction (not recorded which). These receptor sequences come from a male donor with ankylosing spondylitis or in good health (not recorded which).

There are many counts of this clonotype. V is TRBV20-1 and J is TRBJ2-7; 10 nucleotides line up with TRBD2. The CDR3 extends over 14 amino acids. With V trimmed by 1 base and J by 3 bases, 3 bases remained unmatched. The germline CDR1 and CDR2 sequences are DFQATT and SNEGSKA (reference sequence). The CDR3 here is CSARGTSGNYEQYF. The CDR3 DNA reads TGCAGTGCTAGAGGGACTAGCGGAAACTACGAGCAGTACTTC.

The chain uses TRBV20-1 and TRBJ2-7; D is perhaps TRBD2 (6 bases). The V gene's germline CDR1 is DFQATT and CDR2 SNEGSKA (reference sequence). This CDR3 comprises 13 residues. Trimming cost V 2 bases and J 5 bases, with 13 bases left between them. The CDR3, as DNA: TGCAGTGCTAGATCCCCCGGCGGGGACGAGCAGTACTTC. It specifies CSARSPGGDEQYF.

This clonotype was picked up many times. CDR3 loop: CASSPTGTVNTEAFF. The CDR3, as DNA: TGCGCCAGCAGCCCCACCGGGACAGTGAACACTGAAGCTTTCTTT. This sequence joins TRBV5-1 and TRBJ1-1; 7 bases are shared with TRBD1. Germline V lookup: CDR1 SGHRS, CDR2 YFSETQ. V lost 4 bases, J lost 0 bases, and 6 bases stayed unmatched. The CDR3 consists of 15 residues.

As for this clonotype: One end of the junction is discordant with germline, which a read error may explain. V usage is TRBV20-1 and J usage is TRBJ2-1; tentative D call: TRBD2 (6 bases). The CDR3 has 14 amino acids. Per the germline V gene, CDR1 is DFQATT and CDR2 is SNEGSKA (reference sequence). CDR3 in DNA: TGCAGTGCTACCTCCCGGGACTCCCACAATGAGCAGTTCTTC. This sequence encodes CSATSRDSHNEQFF.